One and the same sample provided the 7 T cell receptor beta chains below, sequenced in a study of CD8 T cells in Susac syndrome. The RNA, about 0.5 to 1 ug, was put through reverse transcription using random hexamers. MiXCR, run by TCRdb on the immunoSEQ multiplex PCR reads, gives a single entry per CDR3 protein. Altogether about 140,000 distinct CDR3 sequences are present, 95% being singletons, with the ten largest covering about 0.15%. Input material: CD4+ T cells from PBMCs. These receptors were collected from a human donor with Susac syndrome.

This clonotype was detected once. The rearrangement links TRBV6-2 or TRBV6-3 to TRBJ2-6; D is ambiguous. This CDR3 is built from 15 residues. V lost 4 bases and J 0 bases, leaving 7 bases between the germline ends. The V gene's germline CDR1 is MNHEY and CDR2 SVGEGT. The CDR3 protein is CASSSESSGANVLTF. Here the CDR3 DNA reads TGTGCCAGCAGTTCCGAGAGCTCTGGGGCCAACGTCCTGACTTTC.

The CDR3 sequence: CASSTRRSSSYNSPLHF. The CDR3 nucleotides are TGTGCCAGCAGCACCCGACGGTCCAGCTCCTATAATTCACCCCTCCACTTT. The chain recombines TRBV7-2 with TRBJ1-6; D gene ambiguous. Germline CDR1 is SGHTA and CDR2 is FQGNSA. The CDR3 loop spans 17 amino acids. With 5 bases removed from V and 0 bases from J, the gap between germline ends came to 14 bases.

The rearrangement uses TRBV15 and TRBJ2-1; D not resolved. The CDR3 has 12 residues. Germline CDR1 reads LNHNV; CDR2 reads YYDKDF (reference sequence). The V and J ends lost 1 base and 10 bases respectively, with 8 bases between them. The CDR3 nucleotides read TGTGCCACCAGCAGAGCAAGCGCCGAGCAGTTCTTC. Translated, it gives CATSRASAEQFF.

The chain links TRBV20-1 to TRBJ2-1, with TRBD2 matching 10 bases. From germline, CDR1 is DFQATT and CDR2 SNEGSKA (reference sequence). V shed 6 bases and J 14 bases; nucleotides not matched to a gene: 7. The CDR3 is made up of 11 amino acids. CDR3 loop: CSADRLAGKFF. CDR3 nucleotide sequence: TGCAGTGCGGATCGACTAGCGGGCAAGTTCTTC.

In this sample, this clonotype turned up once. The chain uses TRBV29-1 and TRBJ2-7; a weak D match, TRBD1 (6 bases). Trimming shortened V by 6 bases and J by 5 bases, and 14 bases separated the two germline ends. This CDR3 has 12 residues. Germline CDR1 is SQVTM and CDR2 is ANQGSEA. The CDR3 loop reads CSVARNRDEQYF. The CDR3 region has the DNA TGCAGCGTAGCCCGCAACAGGGACGAGCAGTACTTC.

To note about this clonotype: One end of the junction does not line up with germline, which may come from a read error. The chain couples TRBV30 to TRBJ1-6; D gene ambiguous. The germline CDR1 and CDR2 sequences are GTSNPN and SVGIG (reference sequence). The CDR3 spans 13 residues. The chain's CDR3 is CAWSPGLDSPLHF. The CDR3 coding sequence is TGTGCTTGGAGTCCGGGGTTGGATTCACCCCTCCACTTT. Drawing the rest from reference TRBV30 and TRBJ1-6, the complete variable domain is SQTIHQWPATLVQPVGSPLSLECTVEGTSNPNLYWYRQAAGRGLQLLFYSVGIGQISSEVPQNLSASRPQDRQFILSSKKLLLSDSGFYLCAWSPGLDSPLHFGNGTRLTVT.

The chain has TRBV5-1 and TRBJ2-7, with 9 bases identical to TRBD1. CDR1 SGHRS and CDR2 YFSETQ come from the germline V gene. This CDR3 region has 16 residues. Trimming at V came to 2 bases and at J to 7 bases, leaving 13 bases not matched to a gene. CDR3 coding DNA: TGCGCCAGCAGCTTCGACTTGGGACAGGGCTCGGATGAGCAGTACTTC. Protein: CASSFDLGQGSDEQYF.